This TCR beta chain was captured by sequencing in a study of regulatory T cells in long-lasting Graves disease. This CDR3 is 15 amino acids long. The ends were cut back, 3 bases at V and 5 bases at J, with 15 bases in the middle. This clonotype was detected ten times or more. The antigen remains unidentified. Arm-PCR of CDR3 regions with iRepertoire HTBI primers generated TCR beta libraries. TCRdb passed the multiplex PCR reads through MiXCR, listing each CDR3 protein once. Of about 360,000 distinct CDR3 sequences listed, around 15% are singletons. Study conclusions and caveats: When disease was persistent, TRBV28, TRBJ1-2 and TRBJ2-5 were the favored segments. Researchers examined only peripheral blood and not thyroid tissue.

Stated time point: newly diagnosed GD, antithyroid drugs for less than 3 months. PBMC RNA served as the TCR library source. This sample also belongs to another study, concerning T cells in Graves' hyperthyroidism and ophthalmopathy. That source reports: Calling Graves' hyperthyroidism stable meant ophthalmopathy did not progress within 18 months. In the blood, most expanded thyroid clonotypes above 0.001 appeared as well.

The TCR comes from a woman aged 18-30 years with Graves disease. Material: peripheral blood mononuclear cells (PBMCs), obtained at new diagnosis, from a patient treated with antithyroid drugs. The chain is built from TRBV12-3 or TRBV12-4 and TRBJ2-3; maybe TRBD2 (7 bases). The chain's CDR3 is CASSLGAGAVDTQYF. CDR3 nucleotide sequence: TGTGCCAGCAGTTTGGGGGCGGGAGCGGTAGATACGCAGTATTTT.